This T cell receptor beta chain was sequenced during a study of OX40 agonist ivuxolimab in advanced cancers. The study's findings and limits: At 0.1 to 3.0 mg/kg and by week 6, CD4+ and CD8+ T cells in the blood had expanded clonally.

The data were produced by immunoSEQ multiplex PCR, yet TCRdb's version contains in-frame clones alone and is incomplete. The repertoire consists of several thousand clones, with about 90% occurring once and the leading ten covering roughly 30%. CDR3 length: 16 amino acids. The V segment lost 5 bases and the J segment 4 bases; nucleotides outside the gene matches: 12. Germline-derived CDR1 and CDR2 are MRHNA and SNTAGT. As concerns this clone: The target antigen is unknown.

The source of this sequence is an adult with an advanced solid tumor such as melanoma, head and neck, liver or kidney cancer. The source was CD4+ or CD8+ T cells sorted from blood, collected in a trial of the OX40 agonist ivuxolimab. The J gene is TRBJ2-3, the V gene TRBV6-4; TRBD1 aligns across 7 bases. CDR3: CASSPQGETDADTQYF. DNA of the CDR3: TGTGCCAGCAGTCCCCAGGGGGAGACGGATGCAGATACGCAGTATTTT.